This is a list of T cell receptor beta chains from one sample in a study of T cells after posttransplantation cyclophosphamide. Sequencing was performed with immunoSEQ multiplex PCR; in TCRdb, only in-frame clones are kept and a portion is missing. The sample holds 17,000 or so clones; almost 95% are singletons and the top ten take around 0.53%. Sequenced here: CD4+ T cells sorted from blood, sampled after allogeneic stem cell transplant with posttransplant cyclophosphamide. These receptors came from a male patient aged 55-69 years who received an allogeneic stem cell transplant from a related donor and was CMV-positive. The graft donor may be the source of some T cells. Both conserved end residues are part of each CDR3. A D gene is named only where the DNA matches it firmly. A row's size may be missing; if present it is once, few, many or a size class.

v_call: TRBV27; j_call: TRBJ2-2; d_call: .; clone_size: once; cdr3_nt: TGTGCCAGCAGCGCAAGGAGGGGATCCGGGGAGCTGTTTTTT; cdr3_aa: CASSARRGSGELFF
v_call: TRBV18; j_call: TRBJ1-2; d_call: .; clone_size: .; cdr3_nt: TGTGCCAGCTCACCTACTGGGACACAAACTAACTATGGCTACACCTTC; cdr3_aa: CASSPTGTQTNYGYTF
v_call: TRBV9; j_call: TRBJ2-1; d_call: .; clone_size: .; cdr3_nt: TGTGCCAGCAGCGAACAGGGTCCAGGTGTTCCCTCCGTTCCCCCACAGCAGTTCTTC; cdr3_aa: CASSEQGPGVPSVPPQQFF
v_call: TRBV4-3; j_call: TRBJ2-3; d_call: .; clone_size: .; cdr3_nt: TGCGCCAGCAGCCAAGATCAGGCTAGCCCGCAGTATTTT; cdr3_aa: CASSQDQASPQYF
v_call: TRBV29-1; j_call: TRBJ1-3; d_call: .; clone_size: .; cdr3_nt: TGCAGCGTTGATAGTGGAAACACCATATATTTT; cdr3_aa: CSVDSGNTIYF
v_call: TRBV6-5; j_call: TRBJ1-2; d_call: TRBD1; clone_size: .; cdr3_nt: TGTGCCAGCAGCCGGGGACAGGGGGTTTATGGCTACACCTTC; cdr3_aa: CASSRGQGVYGYTF
v_call: TRBV7-2; j_call: TRBJ1-2; d_call: .; clone_size: .; cdr3_nt: TGTGCCAGCAGCCCCTGGGAAGGGAGCCATGGCTACACCTTC; cdr3_aa: CASSPWEGSHGYTF
v_call: TRBV7-9; j_call: TRBJ1-2; d_call: .; clone_size: .; cdr3_nt: TGTGCCAGCAGCTTAGGGGTAGCCGGCAACTATGGCTACACCTTC; cdr3_aa: CASSLGVAGNYGYTF
v_call: TRBV5-1; j_call: TRBJ1-2; d_call: TRBD1; clone_size: .; cdr3_nt: TGCGCCAGCAGCCCTGACACAGGGGGTAGTTATGGCTACACCTTC; cdr3_aa: CASSPDTGGSYGYTF
v_call: TRBV20-1; j_call: TRBJ2-7; d_call: .; clone_size: .; cdr3_nt: TGCAGTGCCAGCCCTTCGGGCGAGCAGTACTTC; cdr3_aa: CSASPSGEQYF
v_call: TRBV19; j_call: TRBJ1-2; d_call: TRBD1; clone_size: .; cdr3_nt: TGTGCCAGTAGTATGGGGCAGGGGGCCAACTATGGCTACACCTTC; cdr3_aa: CASSMGQGANYGYTF
v_call: TRBV27; j_call: TRBJ1-1; d_call: .; clone_size: .; cdr3_nt: TGTGCCAGCAGTAAGGGGGACACTGAAGCTTTCTTT; cdr3_aa: CASSKGDTEAFF
v_call: TRBV28; j_call: TRBJ2-1; d_call: TRBD2; clone_size: .; cdr3_nt: TGTGCCAGCAGTTTGCCTAGCGGGGGGCATTACAATGAGCAGTTCTTC; cdr3_aa: CASSLPSGGHYNEQFF
v_call: TRBV18; j_call: TRBJ1-4; d_call: .; clone_size: .; cdr3_nt: TGTGCCAGCTCACCACAGGGGACAACTAATGAAAAACTGTTTTTT; cdr3_aa: CASSPQGTTNEKLFF
v_call: TRBV7-9; j_call: TRBJ1-4; d_call: .; clone_size: once; cdr3_nt: TGTGCCAGCTGGGCGCCAGGAAAACTGTTTTTT; cdr3_aa: CASWAPGKLFF
v_call: TRBV5-1; j_call: TRBJ1-1; d_call: .; clone_size: .; cdr3_nt: TGCGCCAGCAGCTTGACTGGCAGGGAGAACACTGAAGCTTTCTTT; cdr3_aa: CASSLTGRENTEAFF
v_call: TRBV2; j_call: TRBJ2-7; d_call: .; clone_size: .; cdr3_nt: TGTGCCAGCGGTCCAGGGGTTTGGGAGCAGTACTTC; cdr3_aa: CASGPGVWEQYF
v_call: TRBV7-8; j_call: TRBJ1-3; d_call: TRBD1; clone_size: .; cdr3_nt: TGTGCCAGCAGCTCGAGACAGGGGGGCTGGAACACCATATATTTT; cdr3_aa: CASSSRQGGWNTIYF
v_call: TRBV6-1; j_call: TRBJ2-7; d_call: .; clone_size: .; cdr3_nt: TGTGCCAGCAGTGAAACTGGCTACGAGCAGTACTTC; cdr3_aa: CASSETGYEQYF
v_call: TRBV12-5; j_call: TRBJ2-3; d_call: TRBD2; clone_size: .; cdr3_nt: TGTGCTAGTGGTTTGGACGAGCCCTGGCGGGGGGGCCTCACAGATACGCAGTATTTT; cdr3_aa: CASGLDEPWRGGLTDTQYF
v_call: TRBV28; j_call: TRBJ1-1; d_call: .; clone_size: once; cdr3_nt: TGTGCCAGCAGCCCCTGGGAGGGAAGACTCAAATCCAACACTGAAGCTTTCTTT; cdr3_aa: CASSPWEGRLKSNTEAFF
v_call: TRBV19; j_call: TRBJ1-2; d_call: TRBD1; clone_size: .; cdr3_nt: TGTGCCAGTTCAAACCGGGACAGGGCCTATGGCTACACCTTC; cdr3_aa: CASSNRDRAYGYTF
v_call: TRBV27; j_call: TRBJ1-1; d_call: .; clone_size: .; cdr3_nt: TGTGCCAGCAGTTTATCCACACCTGGGCAGAATGAAGCTTTCTTT; cdr3_aa: CASSLSTPGQNEAFF
v_call: TRBV7-7; j_call: TRBJ2-3; d_call: TRBD1; clone_size: .; cdr3_nt: TGTGCCAGCAGCCCCGGGGACACAGGGGCAGATACGCAGTATTTT; cdr3_aa: CASSPGDTGADTQYF
v_call: TRBV6-5; j_call: TRBJ2-1; d_call: TRBD1; clone_size: .; cdr3_nt: TGTGCCAGCACCAGACAGGGTTACAATGAGCAGTTCTTC; cdr3_aa: CASTRQGYNEQFF
v_call: TRBV18; j_call: TRBJ2-3; d_call: TRBD1; clone_size: .; cdr3_nt: TGTGCCAGCTCACCCACAGGGGGGTCAACAGATACGCAGTATTTT; cdr3_aa: CASSPTGGSTDTQYF
v_call: TRBV10-3; j_call: TRBJ1-1; d_call: .; clone_size: few; cdr3_nt: TGTGCCATCAGTGTTTCGGGGGTCAACACTGAAGCTTTCTTT; cdr3_aa: CAISVSGVNTEAFF
v_call: TRBV19; j_call: TRBJ1-2; d_call: TRBD1; clone_size: .; cdr3_nt: TGTGCCAGTGTAGGCGGTTCGGGACAGGGACCGAACTATGGCTACACCTTC; cdr3_aa: CASVGGSGQGPNYGYTF
v_call: TRBV2; j_call: TRBJ1-1; d_call: .; clone_size: .; cdr3_nt: TGTGCCAGCAGTCCGAGGGGGGGGGACACTGAAGCTTTCTTT; cdr3_aa: CASSPRGGDTEAFF
v_call: TRBV5-4; j_call: TRBJ2-5; d_call: TRBD1; clone_size: once; cdr3_nt: TGTGCCAGCAGCTCACAGGGGGCAGAGGAGACCCAGTACTTC; cdr3_aa: CASSSQGAEETQYF
v_call: TRBV18; j_call: TRBJ1-5; d_call: .; clone_size: .; cdr3_nt: TGTGCCAGCTCACCTCAGGGGCGCAATCAGCCCCAGCATTTT; cdr3_aa: CASSPQGRNQPQHF
v_call: TRBV11-3; j_call: TRBJ2-5; d_call: .; clone_size: once; cdr3_nt: TGTGCCAGCAGCTCCTCAGGTGGAGAGACCCAGTACTTC; cdr3_aa: CASSSSGGETQYF
v_call: TRBV14; j_call: TRBJ2-3; d_call: TRBD2; clone_size: .; cdr3_nt: TGTGCCAGCAGCTATCCCGCGAGCGGGGGGGCGGTAGATACGCAGTATTTT; cdr3_aa: CASSYPASGGAVDTQYF
v_call: TRBV19; j_call: TRBJ2-3; d_call: .; clone_size: .; cdr3_nt: TGTGCCAGTAGTATTAGTGGTGGCGGGGAGTACACGCAGTATTTT; cdr3_aa: CASSISGGGEYTQYF
v_call: TRBV28; j_call: TRBJ2-2; d_call: .; clone_size: .; cdr3_nt: TGTGCCAGCAGACAGGGGGGGACCGGGGAGCTGTTTTTT; cdr3_aa: CASRQGGTGELFF
v_call: TRBV25-1; j_call: TRBJ2-5; d_call: .; clone_size: .; cdr3_nt: TGTGCCAGCAGTGAAGGAGGCGAACAAGAGACCCAGTACTTC; cdr3_aa: CASSEGGEQETQYF
v_call: TRBV4-1; j_call: TRBJ2-2; d_call: TRBD2; clone_size: .; cdr3_nt: TGCGCCAGCAGCCAAGATATGACTAGCGGGGGGTCGAACACCGGGGAGCTGTTTTTT; cdr3_aa: CASSQDMTSGGSNTGELFF
v_call: TRBV2; j_call: TRBJ2-7; d_call: .; clone_size: few; cdr3_nt: TGTGCCAGCAGTGAAGCGCTCCACTCCGAGCAGTACTTC; cdr3_aa: CASSEALHSEQYF
v_call: TRBV5-8; j_call: TRBJ2-7; d_call: .; clone_size: .; cdr3_nt: TGTGCCAGCAGCTTAGGACTTTCTTCGTACGAGCAGTACTTC; cdr3_aa: CASSLGLSSYEQYF
v_call: TRBV19; j_call: TRBJ2-1; d_call: .; clone_size: .; cdr3_nt: TGTGCCAGTAGTGGGGGGGCCCTCCGGAGATACAATGAGCAGTTCTTC; cdr3_aa: CASSGGALRRYNEQFF